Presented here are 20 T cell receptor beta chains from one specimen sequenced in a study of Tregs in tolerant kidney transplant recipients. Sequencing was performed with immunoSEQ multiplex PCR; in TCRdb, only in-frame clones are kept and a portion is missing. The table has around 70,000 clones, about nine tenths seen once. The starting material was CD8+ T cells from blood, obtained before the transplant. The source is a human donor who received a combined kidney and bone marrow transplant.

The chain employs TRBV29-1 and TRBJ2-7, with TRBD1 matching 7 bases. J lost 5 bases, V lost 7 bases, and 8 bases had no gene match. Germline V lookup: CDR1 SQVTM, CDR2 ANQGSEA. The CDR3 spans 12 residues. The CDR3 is CSAATGSDEQYF. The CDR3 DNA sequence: TGCAGCGCCGCGACAGGGTCGGACGAGCAGTACTTC.

CDR3: CASSQAGLAFF. The CDR3 DNA sequence: TGCGCCAGCAGCCAAGCAGGGTTAGCTTTCTTT. The chain combines TRBV4-3 with TRBJ1-1, with D tentatively TRBD1 (5 bases). Trimming removed 1 base at V and 10 bases at J, with 7 bases between. The CDR3 has 11 amino acids. CDR1 is LGHNA, CDR2 YSLEER, per germline.

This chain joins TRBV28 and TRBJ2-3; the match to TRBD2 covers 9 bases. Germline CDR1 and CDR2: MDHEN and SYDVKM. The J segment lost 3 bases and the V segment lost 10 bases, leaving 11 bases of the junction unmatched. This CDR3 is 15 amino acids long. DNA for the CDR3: TGTGCCATCCAGCTAGCGGGGAGGGTGACAGATACGCAGTATTTT. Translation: CAIQLAGRVTDTQYF. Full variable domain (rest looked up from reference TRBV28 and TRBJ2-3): DVKVTQSSRYLVKRTGEKVFLECVQDMDHENMFWYRQDPGLGLRLIYFSYDVKMKEKGDIPEGYSVSREKKERFSLILESASTNQTSMYLCAIQLAGRVTDTQYFGPGTRLTVL.

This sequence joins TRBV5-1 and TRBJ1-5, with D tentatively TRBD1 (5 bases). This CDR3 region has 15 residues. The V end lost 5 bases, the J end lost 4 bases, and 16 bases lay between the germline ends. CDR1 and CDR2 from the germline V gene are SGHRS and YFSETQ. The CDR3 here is CASSVGPGENQPQHF. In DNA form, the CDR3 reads TGCGCCAGCAGTGTCGGCCCGGGGGAGAATCAGCCCCAGCATTTT.

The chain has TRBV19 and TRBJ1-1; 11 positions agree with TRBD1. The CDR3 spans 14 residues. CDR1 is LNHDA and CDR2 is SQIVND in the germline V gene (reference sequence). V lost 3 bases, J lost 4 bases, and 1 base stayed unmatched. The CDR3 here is CASSIGTGGTEAFF. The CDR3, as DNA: TGTGCCAGTAGTATCGGGACAGGGGGCACTGAAGCTTTCTTT.

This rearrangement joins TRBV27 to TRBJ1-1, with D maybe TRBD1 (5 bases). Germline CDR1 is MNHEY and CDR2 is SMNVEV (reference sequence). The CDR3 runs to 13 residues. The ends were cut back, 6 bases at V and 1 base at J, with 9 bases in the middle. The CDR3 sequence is CASRLGGNTEAFF. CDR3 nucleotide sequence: TGTGCCAGCAGGTTGGGGGGGAACACTGAAGCTTTCTTT.

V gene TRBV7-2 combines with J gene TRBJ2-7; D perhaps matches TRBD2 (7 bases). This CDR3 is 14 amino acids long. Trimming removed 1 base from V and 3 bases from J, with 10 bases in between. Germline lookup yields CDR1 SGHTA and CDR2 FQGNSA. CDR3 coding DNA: TGTGCCAGCAGCTTAGGCGGGGGCGGCTACGAGCAGTACTTC. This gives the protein CASSLGGGGYEQYF.

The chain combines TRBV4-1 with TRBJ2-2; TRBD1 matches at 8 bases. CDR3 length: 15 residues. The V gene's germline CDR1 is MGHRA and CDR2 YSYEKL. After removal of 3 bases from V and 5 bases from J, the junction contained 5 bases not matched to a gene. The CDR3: CASSQQGARTGELFF. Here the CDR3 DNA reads TGCGCCAGCAGCCAGCAGGGGGCGAGAACCGGGGAGCTGTTTTTT.

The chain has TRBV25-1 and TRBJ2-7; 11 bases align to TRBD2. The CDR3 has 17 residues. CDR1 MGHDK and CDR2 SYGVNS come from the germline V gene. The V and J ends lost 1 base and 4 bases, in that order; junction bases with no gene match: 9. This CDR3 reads CASSEWEKGLAEYEQYF. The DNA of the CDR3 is TGTGCCAGCAGTGAATGGGAGAAGGGACTAGCGGAGTACGAGCAGTACTTC.

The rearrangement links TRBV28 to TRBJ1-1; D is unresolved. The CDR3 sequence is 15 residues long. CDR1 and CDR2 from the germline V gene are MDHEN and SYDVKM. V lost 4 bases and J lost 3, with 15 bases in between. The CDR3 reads CASSYRGILDTEAFF. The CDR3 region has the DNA TGTGCCAGCAGTTATCGGGGTATATTGGACACTGAAGCTTTCTTT.

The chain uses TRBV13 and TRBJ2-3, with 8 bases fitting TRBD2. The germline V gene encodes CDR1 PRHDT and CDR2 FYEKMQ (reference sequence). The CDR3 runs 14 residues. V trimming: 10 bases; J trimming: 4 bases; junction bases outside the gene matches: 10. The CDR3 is CAIPGGAPPDTQYF. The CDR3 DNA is TGTGCCATCCCGGGGGGGGCGCCCCCAGATACGCAGTATTTT.

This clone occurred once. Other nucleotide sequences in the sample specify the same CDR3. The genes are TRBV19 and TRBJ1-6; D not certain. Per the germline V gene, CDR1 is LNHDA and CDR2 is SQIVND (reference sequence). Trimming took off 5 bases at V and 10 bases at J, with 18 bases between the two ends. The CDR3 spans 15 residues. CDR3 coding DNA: TGTGCCAGTAGTTCCTCTCCTGGCCTCTCCTCACCCCTCCACTTT. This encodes CASSSSPGLSSPLHF. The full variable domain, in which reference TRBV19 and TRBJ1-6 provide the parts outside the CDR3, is DGGITQSPKYLFRKEGQNVTLSCEQNLNHDAMYWYRQDPGQGLRLIYYSQIVNDFQKGDIAEGYSVSREKKESFPLTVTSAQKNPTAFYLCASSSSPGLSSPLHFGNGTRLTVT.

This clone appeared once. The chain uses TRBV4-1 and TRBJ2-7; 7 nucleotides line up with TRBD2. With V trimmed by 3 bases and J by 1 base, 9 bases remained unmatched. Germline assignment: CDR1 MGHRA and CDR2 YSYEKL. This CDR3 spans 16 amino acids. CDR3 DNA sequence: TGCGCCAGCAGCCAGACCCCGGGGGGAGAGTCCTACGAGCAGTACTTC. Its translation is CASSQTPGGESYEQYF.

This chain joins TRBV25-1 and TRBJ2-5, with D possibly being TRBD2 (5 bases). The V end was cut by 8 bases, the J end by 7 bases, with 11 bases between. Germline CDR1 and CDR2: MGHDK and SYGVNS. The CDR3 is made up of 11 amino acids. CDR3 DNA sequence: TGTGCCAGCTCGACTACAACGACCCAGTACTTC. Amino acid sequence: CASSTTTTQYF.

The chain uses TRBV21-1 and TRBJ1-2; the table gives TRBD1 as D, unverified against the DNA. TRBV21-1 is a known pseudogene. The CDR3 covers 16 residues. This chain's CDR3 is CASNKGSRGLNYGYTF. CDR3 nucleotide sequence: TGTGCCAGCAATAAAGGTAGTAGGGGGCTCAACTATGGCTACACCTTC.

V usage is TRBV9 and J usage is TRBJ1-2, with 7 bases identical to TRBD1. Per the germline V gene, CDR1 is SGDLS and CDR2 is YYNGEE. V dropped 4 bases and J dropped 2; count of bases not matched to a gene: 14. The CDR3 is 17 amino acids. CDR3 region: CASSTGRRGQTNYGYTF. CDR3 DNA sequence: TGTGCCAGCAGCACGGGCAGGAGGGGACAGACAAACTATGGCTACACCTTC.

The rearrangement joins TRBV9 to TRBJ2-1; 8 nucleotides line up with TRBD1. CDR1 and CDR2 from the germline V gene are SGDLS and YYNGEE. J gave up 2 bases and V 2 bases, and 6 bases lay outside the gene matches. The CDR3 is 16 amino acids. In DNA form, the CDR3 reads TGTGCCAGCAGCGTTGGACAGGGAGGACCCTACAATGAGCAGTTCTTC. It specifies CASSVGQGGPYNEQFF.

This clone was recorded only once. The CDR3 DNA follows: TGTGCCAGTAGTATCGGGGGAGATGGCTACACCTTC. Protein: CASSIGGDGYTF. The V and J genes are TRBV19 and TRBJ1-2; D is possibly TRBD1 (5 bases). The V gene lost 3 bases and the J gene lost 6 bases, with 8 bases spanning the gap. CDR3 length: 12 amino acids. CDR1 and CDR2 (germline): LNHDA, SQIVND (reference sequence).

CDR3 region: CASSYGTEETQYF. The CDR3 DNA follows: TGTGCCAGCAGTTACGGGACAGAAGAGACCCAGTACTTC. The chain is built from TRBV6-5 and TRBJ2-5; 7 bases map to TRBD1. V trimming: 2 bases; J trimming: 3 bases; junction bases outside the gene matches: 0. CDR3 size: 13 residues. From germline, CDR1 is MNHEY and CDR2 SVGAGI.

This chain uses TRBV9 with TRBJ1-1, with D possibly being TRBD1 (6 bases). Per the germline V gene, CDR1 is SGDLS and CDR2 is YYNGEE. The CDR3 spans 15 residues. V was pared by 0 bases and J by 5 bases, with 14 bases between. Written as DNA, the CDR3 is TGTGCCAGCAGCGTAGATGCGAGGGGGGGGACTGAAGCTTTCTTT. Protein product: CASSVDARGGTEAFF.